What follows describes a single TCR beta chain. The data were taken from a study of patients and donors after allogeneic stem cell transplantation. This CDR3 has 14 amino acids. Trimming removed 5 bases from V and 4 bases from J; junction bases left unmatched: 7. Germline-derived CDR1 and CDR2 are MNHNS and SASEGT. TCRdb passed the RT-PCR reads through MiXCR, listing each CDR3 protein once. The sample contains 900,000 to 1,000,000 distinct CDR3 sequences, roughly 18% of which appear only once. V and J are TRBV6-1 and TRBJ1-1; 7 positions match TRBD1. The origin of this receptor is a human donor who was either an allogeneic HSCT recipient or a stem cell or donor lymphocyte infusion donor (not recorded which). It is not recorded whose cells these are; they may come from a transplant donor. The material sequenced was blood, either unsorted or a sorted T cell fraction (not recorded which). Here the CDR3 DNA reads TGTGCCAGCAGTCCACAGGGGAGATTCACTGAAGCTTTCTTT. It codes for CASSPQGRFTEAFF.